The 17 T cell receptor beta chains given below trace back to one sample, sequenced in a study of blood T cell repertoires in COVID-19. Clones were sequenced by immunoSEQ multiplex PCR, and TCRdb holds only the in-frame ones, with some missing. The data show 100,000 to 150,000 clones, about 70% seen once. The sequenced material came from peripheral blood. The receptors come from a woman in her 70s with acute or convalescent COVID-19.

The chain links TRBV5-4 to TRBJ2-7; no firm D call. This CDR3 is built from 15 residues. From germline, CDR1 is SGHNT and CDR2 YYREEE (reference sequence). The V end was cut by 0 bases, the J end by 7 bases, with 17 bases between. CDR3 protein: CASSLESTRREEQYF. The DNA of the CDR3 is TGTGCCAGCAGCTTGGAATCGACAAGAAGAGAAGAGCAGTACTTC. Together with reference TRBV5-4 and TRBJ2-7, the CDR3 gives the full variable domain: ETGVTQSPTHLIKTRGQQVTLRCSSQSGHNTVSWYQQALGQGPQFIFQYYREEENGRGNFPPRFSGLQFPNYSSELNVNALELDDSALYLCASSLESTRREEQYFGPGTRLTVT.

CDR3 protein: CASSHSQGYEQYF. The CDR3 DNA sequence: TGCGCCAGCAGCCATTCACAGGGCTACGAGCAGTACTTC. The chain has TRBV4-3 and TRBJ2-7; D perhaps matches TRBD1 (6 bases). V lost 3 bases and J lost 3, with 9 bases in between. Germline loops: CDR1 LGHNA, CDR2 YSLEER. This CDR3 is 13 amino acids long.

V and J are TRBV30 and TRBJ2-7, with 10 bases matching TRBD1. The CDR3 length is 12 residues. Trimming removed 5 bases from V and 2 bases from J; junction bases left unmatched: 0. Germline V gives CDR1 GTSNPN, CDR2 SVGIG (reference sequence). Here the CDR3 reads CAWDRGPYEQYF. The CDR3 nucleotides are TGTGCCTGGGACAGGGGGCCCTACGAGCAGTACTTC.

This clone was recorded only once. The CDR3 region is CASSLEGGVRTDTQYF. The CDR3 coding sequence is TGTGCCAGCAGCCTTGAGGGGGGGGTCCGCACAGATACGCAGTATTTT. This chain uses TRBV2 with TRBJ2-3; perhaps TRBD2 as D (7 bases). The CDR3 is made up of 16 amino acids. Trimming removed 6 bases at V and 1 base at J, with 17 bases between. The germline CDR1 and CDR2 sequences are SNHLY and FYNNEI.

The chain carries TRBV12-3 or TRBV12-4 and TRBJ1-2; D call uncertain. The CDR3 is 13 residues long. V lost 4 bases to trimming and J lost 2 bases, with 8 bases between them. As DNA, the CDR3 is TGTGCCAGCAGTTCCCCCCCAAACTATGGCTACACCTTC. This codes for CASSSPPNYGYTF.

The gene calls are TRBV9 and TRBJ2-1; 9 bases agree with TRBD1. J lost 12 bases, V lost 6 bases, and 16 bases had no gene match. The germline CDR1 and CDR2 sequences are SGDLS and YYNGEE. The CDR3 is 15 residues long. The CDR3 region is CASTAGDRVWEGQFF. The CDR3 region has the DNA TGTGCCAGCACCGCTGGGGACAGGGTATGGGAGGGGCAGTTCTTC.

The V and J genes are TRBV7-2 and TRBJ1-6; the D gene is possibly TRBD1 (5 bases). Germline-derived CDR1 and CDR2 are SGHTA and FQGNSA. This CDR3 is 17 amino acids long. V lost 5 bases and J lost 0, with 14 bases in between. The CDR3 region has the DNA TGTGCCAGCAGCCGCGACAGTTTAAGCTCCTATAATTCACCCCTCCACTTT. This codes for CASSRDSLSSYNSPLHF.

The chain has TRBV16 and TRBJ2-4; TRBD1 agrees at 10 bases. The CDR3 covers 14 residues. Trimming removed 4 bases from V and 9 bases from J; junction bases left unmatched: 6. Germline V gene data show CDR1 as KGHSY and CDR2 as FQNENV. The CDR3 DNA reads TGTGCCAGCAGCCTGGGACAGGGGATTACCATTCAGTACTTC. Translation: CASSLGQGITIQYF.

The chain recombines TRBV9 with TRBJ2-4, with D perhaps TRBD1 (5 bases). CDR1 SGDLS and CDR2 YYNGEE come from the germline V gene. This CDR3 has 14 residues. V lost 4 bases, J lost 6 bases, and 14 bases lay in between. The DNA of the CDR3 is TGTGCCAGCAGCATTCAGGGTACGGGAAACATTCAGTACTTC. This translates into CASSIQGTGNIQYF. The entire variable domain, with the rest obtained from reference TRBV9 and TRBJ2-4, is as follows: DSGVTQTPKHLITATGQRVTLRCSPRSGDLSVYWYQQSLDQGLQFLIQYYNGEERAKGNILERFSAQQFPDLHSELNLSSLELGDSALYFCASSIQGTGNIQYFGAGTRLSVL.

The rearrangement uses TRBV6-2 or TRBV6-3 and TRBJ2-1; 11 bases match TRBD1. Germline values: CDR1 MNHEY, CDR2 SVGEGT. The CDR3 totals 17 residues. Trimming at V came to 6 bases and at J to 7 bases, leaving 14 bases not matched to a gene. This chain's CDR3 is CASSRFLGQGAGNEQFF. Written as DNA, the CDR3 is TGTGCCAGCAGCCGTTTCTTAGGACAGGGGGCAGGGAATGAGCAGTTCTTC.

The CDR3 loop reads CASSLAVGNTIYF. Written as DNA, the CDR3 is TGCGCCAGCAGCTTGGCCGTTGGAAACACCATATATTTT. The rearrangement joins TRBV5-1 to TRBJ1-3; D unclear. There are 13 residues in the CDR3. With 0 bases removed from V and 3 bases from J, the gap between germline ends came to 4 bases. Germline V lookup: CDR1 SGHRS, CDR2 YFSETQ. Full variable domain (rest looked up from reference TRBV5-1 and TRBJ1-3): KAGVTQTPRYLIKTRGQQVTLSCSPISGHRSVSWYQQTPGQGLQFLFEYFSETQRNKGNFPGRFSGRQFSNSRSEMNVSTLELGDSALYLCASSLAVGNTIYFGEGSWLTVV.

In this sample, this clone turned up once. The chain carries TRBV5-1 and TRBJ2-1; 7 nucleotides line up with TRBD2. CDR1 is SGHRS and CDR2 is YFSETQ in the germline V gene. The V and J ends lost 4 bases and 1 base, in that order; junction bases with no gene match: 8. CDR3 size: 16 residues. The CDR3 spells CASSLSTGGSYNEQFF. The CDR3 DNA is TGCGCCAGCAGCCTATCCACGGGGGGTTCCTACAATGAGCAGTTCTTC.

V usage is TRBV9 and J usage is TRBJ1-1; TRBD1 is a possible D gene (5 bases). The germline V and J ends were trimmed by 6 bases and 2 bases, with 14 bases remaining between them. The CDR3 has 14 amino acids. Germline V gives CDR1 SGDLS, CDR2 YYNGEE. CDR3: CASNEWGSNTEAFF. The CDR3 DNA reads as TGTGCCAGCAATGAGTGGGGCTCTAACACTGAAGCTTTCTTT.

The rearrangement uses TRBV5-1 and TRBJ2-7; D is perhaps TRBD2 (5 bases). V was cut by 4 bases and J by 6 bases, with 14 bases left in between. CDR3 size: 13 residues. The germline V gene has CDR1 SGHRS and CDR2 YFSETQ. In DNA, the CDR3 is TGCGCCAGCAGCGTAACCAGTCTAGCCGAGCAGTACTTC. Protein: CASSVTSLAEQYF.

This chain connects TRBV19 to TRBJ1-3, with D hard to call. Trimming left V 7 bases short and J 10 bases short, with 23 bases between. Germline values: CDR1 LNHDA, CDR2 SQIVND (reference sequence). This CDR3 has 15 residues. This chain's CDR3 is CASTLPGPGRRTIYF. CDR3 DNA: TGTGCCAGTACCCTACCGGGTCCCGGGAGACGGACCATATATTTT.

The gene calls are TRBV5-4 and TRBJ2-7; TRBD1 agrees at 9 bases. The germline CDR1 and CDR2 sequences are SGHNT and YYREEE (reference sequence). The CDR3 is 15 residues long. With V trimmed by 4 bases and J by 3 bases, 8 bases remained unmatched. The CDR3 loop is CASSPGTGSFYEQYF. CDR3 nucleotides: TGTGCCAGCAGCCCTGGGACAGGGTCTTTCTACGAGCAGTACTTC.

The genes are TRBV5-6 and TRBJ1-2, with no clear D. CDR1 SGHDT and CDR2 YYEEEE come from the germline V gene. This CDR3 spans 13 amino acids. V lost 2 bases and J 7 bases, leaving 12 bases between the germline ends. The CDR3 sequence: CASSFRDARGYTF. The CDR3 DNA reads TGTGCCAGCAGCTTCCGGGATGCCCGTGGCTACACCTTC.